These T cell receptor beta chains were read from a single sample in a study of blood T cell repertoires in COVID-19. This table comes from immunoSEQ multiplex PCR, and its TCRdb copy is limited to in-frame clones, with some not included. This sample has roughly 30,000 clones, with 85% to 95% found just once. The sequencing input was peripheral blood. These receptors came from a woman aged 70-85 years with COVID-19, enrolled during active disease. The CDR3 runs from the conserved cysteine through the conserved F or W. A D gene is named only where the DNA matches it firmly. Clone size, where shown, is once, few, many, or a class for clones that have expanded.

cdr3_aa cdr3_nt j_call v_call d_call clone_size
CASIGLVQETQYF TGTGCCAGCATCGGACTAGTCCAAGAGACCCAGTACTTC TRBJ2-5 TRBV2 TRBD2 -
CASSPSRDTVTGNTIYF TGTGCCAGCAGCCCATCCAGGGACACAGTTACTGGAAACACCATATATTTT TRBJ1-3 TRBV7-3 - -
CASTLGTSGTTNEQFF TGTGCCAGCACCCTGGGGACTAGCGGGACGACCAATGAGCAGTTCTTC TRBJ2-1 TRBV9 TRBD2 -
CASSYGSGGSNQPQHF TGTGCCAGCAGTTACGGCTCAGGGGGTAGCAATCAGCCCCAGCATTTT TRBJ1-5 TRBV6-2/TRBV6-3 TRBD1 -
CASSLLGHNQPQHF TGTGCCAGCAGCTTATTGGGCCACAATCAGCCCCAGCATTTT TRBJ1-5 TRBV11-2 - once
CASSNPWTGGQETQYF TGTGCCAGTAGTAACCCCTGGACAGGGGGCCAAGAGACCCAGTACTTC TRBJ2-5 TRBV19 TRBD1 -
CASSHKADVNEQFF TGTGCCAGCAGCCATAAAGCGGACGTGAATGAGCAGTTCTTC TRBJ2-1 TRBV4-2 - -
CASSQEETSGSYEQYF TGCGCCAGCAGCCAAGAAGAGACTAGCGGTTCCTACGAGCAGTACTTC TRBJ2-7 TRBV4-3 TRBD2 -
CASSSQGGNTEAFF TGTGCCAGTAGTTCTCAGGGAGGAAACACTGAAGCTTTCTTT TRBJ1-1 TRBV19 - -
CASSLPDRDSQPQHF TGTGCCAGCAGTTTACCGGACAGGGATAGTCAGCCCCAGCATTTT TRBJ1-5 TRBV28 TRBD1 -
CASSPLATKVGSYEQYF TGTGCCAGCAGTCCGCTAGCGACTAAAGTCGGGTCCTACGAGCAGTACTTC TRBJ2-7 TRBV6-6 - few
CAAGYGYTF TGTGCCGCAGGCTATGGCTACACCTTC TRBJ1-2 TRBV30 - -
CASSYSKFFTSTDTQYF TGTGCCAGCAGTTACTCGAAATTTTTCACTAGCACAGATACGCAGTATTTT TRBJ2-3 TRBV6-2/TRBV6-3 - -
CASGSGQEPLNIQYF TGTGCCAGCGGCTCGGGACAAGAGCCGCTAAACATTCAGTACTTC TRBJ2-4 TRBV6-5 - -
CARSRNRGPNYGYTF TGTGCCAGAAGCCGAAACAGGGGGCCGAACTATGGCTACACCTTC TRBJ1-2 TRBV7-5 - -
CASSLAGGLTDTQYF TGTGCCAGCAGCTTAGCGGGAGGGCTCACAGATACGCAGTATTTT TRBJ2-3 TRBV11-2 TRBD2 -
CASSGTGTGTYEQYF TGTGCCAGCAGTGGTACCGGGACAGGGACATACGAGCAGTACTTC TRBJ2-7 TRBV28 TRBD1 -
CASSLGEADHSPLHF TGTGCCAGCAGCTTGGGGGAGGCCGATCATTCACCCCTCCACTTT TRBJ1-6 TRBV5-4 - -
CASSHAQGQGNTEAFF TGCGCCAGCAGCCACGCTCAAGGACAAGGGAACACTGAAGCTTTCTTT TRBJ1-1 TRBV4-1 - -
CASSTPTVTYEQYF TGTGCCAGCAGCACCCCGACAGTTACCTACGAGCAGTACTTC TRBJ2-7 TRBV28 - -
CASSLLTVQGGNQPQHF TGTGCCAGCAGTTTATTAACAGTCCAAGGGGGTAATCAGCCCCAGCATTTT TRBJ1-5 TRBV28 - -
CASNLRRTEAFF TGTGCCAGCAACCTAAGGAGAACTGAAGCTTTCTTT TRBJ1-1 TRBV28 - -
CATSRVGVVIAADTDTQYF TGTGCCACCAGCAGAGTGGGGGTGGTGATAGCGGCTGACACAGATACGCAGTATTTT TRBJ2-3 TRBV15 - -
CASSPKDRGTRQPQHF TGTGCCAGCAGTCCCAAGGACAGGGGAACGCGGCAGCCCCAGCATTTT TRBJ1-5 TRBV6-2/TRBV6-3 TRBD1 few
CSTGQGYEQYF TGCAGTACGGGACAGGGGTACGAGCAGTACTTC TRBJ2-7 TRBV20-1 TRBD1 -
CASSSRFDDRGEKLFF TGTGCCAGTAGTTCCAGGTTTGATGATCGGGGTGAAAAACTGTTTTTT TRBJ1-4 TRBV19 - -
CASRGDSTNYGYTF TGTGCCAGCAGAGGCGACAGCACTAACTATGGCTACACCTTC TRBJ1-2 TRBV27 - -
CASGTGLLGANVLTF TGTGCCAGCGGCACGGGGTTACTTGGGGCCAACGTCCTGACTTTC TRBJ2-6 TRBV13 - -
CASSESGRTDTQYF TGCGCCAGCAGTGAGTCAGGCAGGACAGATACGCAGTATTTT TRBJ2-3 TRBV10-1 - few
CASSQPIQGTGANVLTF TGCGCCAGCAGCCAGCCTATACAGGGAACTGGGGCCAACGTCCTGACTTTC TRBJ2-6 TRBV4-1 - -
CASSVATSTDTQYF TGTGCCAGCAGCGTAGCTACTAGCACAGATACGCAGTATTTT TRBJ2-3 TRBV9 - -
CASTDRAPYNEQFF TGCGCCAGTACTGACAGGGCCCCCTACAATGAGCAGTTCTTC TRBJ2-1 TRBV5-1 TRBD1 -
CASSLTGTGISGNTIYF TGCGCCAGCAGCTTGACGGGGACAGGGATCTCTGGAAACACCATATATTTT TRBJ1-3 TRBV5-1 TRBD1 -
CAWGRPLGGGGAFF TGTGCCTGGGGTCGTCCCCTCGGGGGTGGAGGAGCTTTCTTT TRBJ1-1 TRBV30 - -
CASSSGTVTYSNQPQHF TGTGCCAGCAGCTCCGGGACAGTGACTTATAGCAATCAGCCCCAGCATTTT TRBJ1-5 TRBV28 TRBD1 -
CASSRTGSRQETQYF TGTGCCAGCAGCCGAACAGGGTCTCGCCAAGAGACCCAGTACTTC TRBJ2-5 TRBV3-1/TRBV3-2 - -
CASTFFWGLNTEAFF TGCGCCAGCACCTTTTTTTGGGGCCTGAACACTGAAGCTTTCTTT TRBJ1-1 TRBV5-1 - -
CASNNGQDYSNQPQHF TGTGCCAGTAATAACGGACAGGATTATAGCAATCAGCCCCAGCATTTT TRBJ1-5 TRBV19 TRBD1 -
CASRNRPVTGAAFF TGTGCCAGCAGGAATCGCCCTGTGACAGGGGCGGCTTTCTTT TRBJ1-1 TRBV28 TRBD1 -
CASSGYDSSSYEQYF TGTGCCAGCTCCGGGTACGACAGTTCTTCCTACGAGCAGTACTTC TRBJ2-7 TRBV18 - -
CASSVAYFYGYTF TGTGCCAGCAGTGTAGCATATTTCTATGGCTACACCTTC TRBJ1-2 TRBV2 - -
CASSSPFASGRRDTQYF TGTGCCAGCAGTTCCCCCTTTGCTAGCGGGAGAAGAGATACGCAGTATTTT TRBJ2-3 TRBV27 TRBD2 -
CASSQDHFVAGGSNEQFF TGCGCCAGCAGCCAAGATCACTTCGTGGCGGGAGGATCGAATGAGCAGTTCTTC TRBJ2-1 TRBV4-3 TRBD2 few
CASRVTGDSYEQYF TGCGCCAGCAGGGTGACGGGAGACTCCTACGAGCAGTACTTC TRBJ2-7 TRBV5-1 - -
CASSKAGTSAYTGELFF TGTGCCAGCAGTAAAGCAGGCACTAGCGCCTACACCGGGGAGCTGTTTTTT TRBJ2-2 TRBV21-1 - few
CASSVTSGSNTGELFF TGTGCCAGCAGCGTAACTAGCGGGAGCAACACCGGGGAGCTGTTTTTT TRBJ2-2 TRBV9 TRBD2 -
CAISPGAGESSGELFF TGTGCCATCAGCCCAGGAGCGGGAGAGAGTTCCGGGGAGCTGTTTTTT TRBJ2-2 TRBV10-3 TRBD2 -
CASSADRFNEKLFF TGTGCCAGCAGCGCGGACAGGTTTAATGAAAAACTGTTTTTT TRBJ1-4 TRBV5-4 TRBD1 -
CASSRTGGLLLSQPQHF TGTGCCAGCAGTCGGACAGGGGGCCTCCTTTTAAGTCAGCCCCAGCATTTT TRBJ1-5 TRBV6-6 TRBD1 -
CATSEWDRGRETQYF TGTGCCACCAGTGAGTGGGACAGGGGTAGGGAGACCCAGTACTTC TRBJ2-5 TRBV24-1 TRBD1 once
CASSVLAGAYEQYF TGTGCCAGCAGCGTGCTAGCGGGGGCCTACGAGCAGTACTTC TRBJ2-7 TRBV9 TRBD2 -
CASTERGPAGELFF TGTGCCAGCACGGAGCGGGGGCCGGCCGGGGAGCTGTTTTTT TRBJ2-2 TRBV3-1/TRBV3-2 TRBD2 few
CASSIGPNQFF TGTGCCAGTAGTATAGGGCCCAACCAGTTCTTC TRBJ2-1 TRBV19 - -
CASSIGLAEITGELFF TGTGCCAGTAGTATCGGGCTAGCGGAGATTACCGGGGAGCTGTTTTTT TRBJ2-2 TRBV19 TRBD2 -
CASSPGTGRNNEQFF TGTGCCAGCAGCCCTGGGACAGGCCGGAACAATGAGCAGTTCTTC TRBJ2-1 TRBV7-9 TRBD1 -
CASRRTGVGEKLFF TGTGCCAGCAGGAGGACAGGGGTGGGTGAAAAACTGTTTTTT TRBJ1-4 TRBV7-9 TRBD1 -
CASSLFGPSNSPLHF TGTGCCAGCAGTTTATTTGGGCCGTCTAATTCACCCCTCCACTTT TRBJ1-6 TRBV27 - -